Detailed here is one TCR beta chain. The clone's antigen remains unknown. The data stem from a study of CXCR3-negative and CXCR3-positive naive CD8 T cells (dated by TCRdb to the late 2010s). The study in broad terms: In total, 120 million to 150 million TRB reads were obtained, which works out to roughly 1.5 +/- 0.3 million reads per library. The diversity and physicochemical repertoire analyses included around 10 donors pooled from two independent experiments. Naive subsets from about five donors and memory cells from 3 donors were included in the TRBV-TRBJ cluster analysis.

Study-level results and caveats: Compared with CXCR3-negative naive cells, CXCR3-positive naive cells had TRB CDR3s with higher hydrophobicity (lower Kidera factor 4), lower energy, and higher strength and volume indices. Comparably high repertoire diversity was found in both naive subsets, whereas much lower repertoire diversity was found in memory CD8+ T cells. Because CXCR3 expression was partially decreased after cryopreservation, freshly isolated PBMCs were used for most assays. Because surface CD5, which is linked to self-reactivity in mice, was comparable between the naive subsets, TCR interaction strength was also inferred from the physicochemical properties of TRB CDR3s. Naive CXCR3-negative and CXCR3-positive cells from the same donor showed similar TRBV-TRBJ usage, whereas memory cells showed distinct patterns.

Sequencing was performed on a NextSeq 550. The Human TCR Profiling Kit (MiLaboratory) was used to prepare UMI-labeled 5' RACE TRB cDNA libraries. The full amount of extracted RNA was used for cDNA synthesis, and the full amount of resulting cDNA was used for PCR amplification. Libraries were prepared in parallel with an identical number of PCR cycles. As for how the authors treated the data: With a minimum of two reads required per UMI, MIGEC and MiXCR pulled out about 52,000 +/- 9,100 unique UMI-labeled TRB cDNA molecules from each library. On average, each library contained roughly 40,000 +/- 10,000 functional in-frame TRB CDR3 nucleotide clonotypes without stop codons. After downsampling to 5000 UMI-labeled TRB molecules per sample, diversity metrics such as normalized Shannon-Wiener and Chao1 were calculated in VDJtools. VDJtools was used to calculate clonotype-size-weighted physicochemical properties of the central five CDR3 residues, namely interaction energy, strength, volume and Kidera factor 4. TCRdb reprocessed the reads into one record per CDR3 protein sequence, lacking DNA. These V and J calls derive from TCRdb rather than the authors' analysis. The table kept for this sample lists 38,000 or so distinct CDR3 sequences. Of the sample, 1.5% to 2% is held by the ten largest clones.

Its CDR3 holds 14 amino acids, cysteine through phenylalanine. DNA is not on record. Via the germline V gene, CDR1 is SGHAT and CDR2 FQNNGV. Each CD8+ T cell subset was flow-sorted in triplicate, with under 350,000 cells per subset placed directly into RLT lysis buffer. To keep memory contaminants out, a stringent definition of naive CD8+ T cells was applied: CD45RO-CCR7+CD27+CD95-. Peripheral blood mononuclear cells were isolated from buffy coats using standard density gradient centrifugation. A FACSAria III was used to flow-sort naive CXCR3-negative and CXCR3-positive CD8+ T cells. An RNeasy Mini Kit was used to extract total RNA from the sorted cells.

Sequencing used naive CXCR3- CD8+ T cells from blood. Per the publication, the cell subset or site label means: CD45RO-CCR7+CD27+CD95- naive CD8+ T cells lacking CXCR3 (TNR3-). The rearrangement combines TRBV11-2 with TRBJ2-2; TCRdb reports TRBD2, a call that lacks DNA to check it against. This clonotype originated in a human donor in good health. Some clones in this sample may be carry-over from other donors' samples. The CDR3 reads CASSPAGGSGELFF. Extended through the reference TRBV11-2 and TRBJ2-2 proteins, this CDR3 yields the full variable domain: EAGVAQSPRYKIIEKRQSVAFWCNPISGHATLYWYQQILGQGPKLLIQFQNNGVVDDSQLPKDRFSAERLKGVDSTLKIQPAKLEDSAVYLCASSPAGGSGELFFGEGSRLTVL.